The clone carrying this T cell receptor (beta chain) was seen a few times. What it binds is unknown. The data are from a study of identical twins. Broader study findings: Instead of following the same donors, the conclusions were based on cross-sectional statistical analysis.

The ends were cut back, 2 bases at V and 0 bases at J, with 12 bases in the middle. The CDR3 runs to 15 residues. CDR1 is SGHTS and CDR2 is YDEGEE in the germline V gene. TCRdb independently ran MiXCR on the 5' RACE reads; one entry per CDR3 protein. The data hold 450,000 or so distinct CDR3 sequences, with about 24% observed a single time. These data also formed part of another study, on T cells expressing NK-cell markers. That study adds: A few donors' CD3+CD56-NKG2C+ cells were dominated by the same clonotypes.

The sequencing input was CD4+ T cells sorted from blood. This clonotype originated in a woman between 18 and 30 years old in good health. The V call is TRBV5-8, the J call TRBJ2-7; D possibly corresponds to TRBD2 (6 bases). CDR3 sequence: CASSFDGGSSYEQYF. The CDR3 DNA follows: TGTGCCAGCAGCTTTGACGGGGGAAGCTCCTACGAGCAGTACTTC.